The T cell receptor beta chain under discussion was sequenced for a study of cytomegalovirus exposure and HLA in healthy donors. Study-level findings and limits: Cytomegalovirus association was assigned to under 200 TCR beta chains. Testing in vitro showed a few CMV-associated chains specific for CMV antigens.

The germline CDR1 and CDR2 sequences are GTSNPN and SVGIG (reference sequence). The CDR3 is 14 residues long. V gave up 2 bases and J gave up 8 bases; unmatched junction bases: 8. Sequencing used immunoSEQ multiplex PCR; TCRdb keeps in-frame clones, though not all of them. The table shows 150,000 to 250,000 clones, with roughly three quarters occurring only once. As regards this clone: The antigen is not known.

The J gene is TRBJ2-1, the V gene TRBV30, with TRBD2 matching over 8 bases. This TCR was recovered from a woman aged 30 to 39 in good health and CMV-seronegative. The sample was PBMCs. CDR3 residues: CAWSPAGGGDEQFF. In DNA, the CDR3 is TGTGCCTGGAGTCCTGCGGGAGGAGGGGATGAGCAGTTCTTC.